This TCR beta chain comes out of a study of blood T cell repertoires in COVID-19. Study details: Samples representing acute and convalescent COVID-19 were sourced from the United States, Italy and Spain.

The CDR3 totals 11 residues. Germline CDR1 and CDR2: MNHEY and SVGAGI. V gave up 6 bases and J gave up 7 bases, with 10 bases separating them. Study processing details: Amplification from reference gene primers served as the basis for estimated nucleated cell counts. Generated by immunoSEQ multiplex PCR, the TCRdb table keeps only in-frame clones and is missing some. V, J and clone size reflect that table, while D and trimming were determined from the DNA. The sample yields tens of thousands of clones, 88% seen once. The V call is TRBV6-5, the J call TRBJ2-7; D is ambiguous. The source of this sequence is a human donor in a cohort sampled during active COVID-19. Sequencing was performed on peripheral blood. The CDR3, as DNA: TGTGCCAGCAGCCACCTCGGGGAGCAGTACTTC. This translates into CASSHLGEQYF.